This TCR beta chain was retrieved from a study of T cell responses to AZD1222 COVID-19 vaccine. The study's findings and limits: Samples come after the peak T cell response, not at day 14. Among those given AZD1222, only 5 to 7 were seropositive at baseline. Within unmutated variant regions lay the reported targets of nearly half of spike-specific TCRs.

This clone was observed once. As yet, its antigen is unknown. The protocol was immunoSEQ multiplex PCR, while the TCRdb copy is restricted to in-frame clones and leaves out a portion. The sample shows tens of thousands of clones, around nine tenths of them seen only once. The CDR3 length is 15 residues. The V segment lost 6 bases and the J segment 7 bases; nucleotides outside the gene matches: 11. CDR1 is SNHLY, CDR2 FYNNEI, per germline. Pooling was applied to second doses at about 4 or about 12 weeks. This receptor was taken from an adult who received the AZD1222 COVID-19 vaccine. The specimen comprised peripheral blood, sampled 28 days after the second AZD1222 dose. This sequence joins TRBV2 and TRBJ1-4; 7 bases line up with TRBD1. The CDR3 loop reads CASRRETGVGEKLFF. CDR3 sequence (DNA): TGTGCCAGCAGGAGGGAAACAGGGGTCGGTGAAAAACTGTTTTTT.